Shown below are 27 T cell receptor beta chains from a single sample sequenced in a study of shared clonotypes between healthy human individuals. The method was immunoSEQ multiplex PCR; TCRdb's version includes in-frame clones alone and lacks a portion of them. Among 2 million to 2.5 million clones listed, about nine tenths were seen once. The sequencing sample was made of naive CD4+ T cells from PBMCs. Subset noted: CD45RA+ positively selected. The receptor set was obtained from a man in his late teens or twenties in good health. Some clones in this sample may be carry-over from other donors' samples.

V gene TRBV4-1 combines with J gene TRBJ2-1; 9 positions agree with TRBD2. Germline CDR1 reads MGHRA; CDR2 reads YSYEKL. V lost 3 bases to trimming and J lost 0 bases; unmatched junction nucleotides: 18. The CDR3 consists of 21 residues. In nucleotides, the CDR3 is TGCGCCAGCAGCCAGGGGGCTGGTCCTAGCGGGACTCTAAGCTCCTACAATGAGCAGTTCTTC. It encodes CASSQGAGPSGTLSSYNEQFF.

This chain joins TRBV28 and TRBJ1-5, with D possibly matching TRBD1 (5 bases). Trimming took off 7 bases at V and 12 bases at J, with 16 bases between the two ends. This CDR3 comprises 12 residues. Germline-derived CDR1 and CDR2 are MDHEN and SYDVKM. CDR3 DNA sequence: TGTGCCAGCAAGGCCTCGGGACGACGCCAGCATTTT. Its protein product is CASKASGRRQHF.

V and J are TRBV5-1 and TRBJ2-1; D unresolved. V was trimmed by 0 bases and J by 5 bases, leaving 12 bases between them. Germline V CDR1 and CDR2: SGHRS, YFSETQ. The CDR3 length is 15 residues. CDR3 amino acids: CASSLAPGINNEQFF. The DNA of the CDR3 is TGCGCCAGCAGCTTGGCCCCAGGTATCAACAATGAGCAGTTCTTC.

This chain connects TRBV6-1 to TRBJ2-1, with 12 bases identical to TRBD2. V lost 3 bases, J lost 3 bases, and 9 bases stayed unmatched. Germline V lookup: CDR1 MNHNS, CDR2 SASEGT. There are 18 residues in the CDR3. The chain's CDR3 is CASSDPPGGLAGYNEQFF. CDR3 in DNA: TGTGCCAGCAGTGACCCCCCGGGGGGACTAGCGGGCTACAATGAGCAGTTCTTC.

The rearrangement uses TRBV5-4 and TRBJ1-4; weak D call: TRBD1 (6 bases). The CDR3 has 14 residues. V lost 3 bases to trimming and J lost 4 bases, with 10 bases between them. The germline V gene has CDR1 SGHNT and CDR2 YYREEE (reference sequence). This chain's CDR3 is CASSSDRHNEKLFF. The CDR3 nucleotides read TGTGCCAGCAGCTCGGACAGACATAATGAAAAACTGTTTTTT. Filled out from reference TRBV5-4 and TRBJ1-4, the complete variable domain reads ETGVTQSPTHLIKTRGQQVTLRCSSQSGHNTVSWYQQALGQGPQFIFQYYREEENGRGNFPPRFSGLQFPNYSSELNVNALELDDSALYLCASSSDRHNEKLFFGSGTQLSVL.

The rearrangement uses TRBV4-3 and TRBJ2-5; 7 bases map to TRBD1. Germline CDR1 is LGHNA and CDR2 is YSLEER. V dropped 0 bases and J dropped 5; count of bases not matched to a gene: 3. This CDR3 comprises 14 residues. The chain's CDR3 is CASSQETGMETQYF. The CDR3 region has the DNA TGCGCCAGCAGCCAAGAGACAGGGATGGAGACCCAGTACTTC.

The chain is built from TRBV9 and TRBJ1-3; no clear D. Per the germline V gene, CDR1 is SGDLS and CDR2 is YYNGEE. There are 14 residues in the CDR3. With 4 bases removed from V and 1 base from J, the gap between germline ends came to 9 bases. CDR3 sequence reads: CASSPLGSGNTIYF. The DNA of the CDR3 is TGTGCCAGCAGCCCCCTTGGGTCTGGAAACACCATATATTTT.

The count of this clone is one. V and J are TRBV18 and TRBJ2-5; the D gene is possibly TRBD2 (8 bases). The germline V gene encodes CDR1 KGHSH and CDR2 LQKENI. The CDR3 loop spans 15 amino acids. Between the trimmed V and J ends, which lost 4 bases and 4 bases, there was a span of 16 bases. The CDR3 protein is CASSLPGGGAETQYF. DNA of the CDR3: TGTGCCAGCTCACTACCGGGAGGGGGCGCAGAGACCCAGTACTTC.

The chain recombines TRBV7-8 with TRBJ2-5; perhaps D is TRBD1 or TRBD2 (5 bases each). With 7 bases removed from V and 2 bases from J, the gap between germline ends came to 20 bases. The CDR3 totals 16 residues. Germline CDR1 reads SGHVS; CDR2 reads FQNEAQ. The CDR3 DNA is TGTGCCAGCACCCCCGGTTGGGGGTCCTTTCAAGAGACCCAGTACTTC. This gives the protein CASTPGWGSFQETQYF. The full variable domain, with the rest looked up from reference TRBV7-8 and TRBJ2-5, is GAGVSQSPRYKVAKRGQDVALRCDPISGHVSLFWYQQALGQGPEFLTYFQNEAQLDKSGLPSDRFFAERPEGSVSTLKIQRTQQEDSAVYLCASTPGWGSFQETQYFGPGTRLLVL.

Notes on this clone: The CDR3 does not end in the conserved phenylalanine or tryptophan, so this is likely a read error. The DNA is left out, because the CDR3 cannot be placed on it with certainty; the CDR3 is given as TCRdb lists it. V is TRBV1 and J is TRBJ2-7; the tabulated D call, TRBD1, remains unverified against the DNA. TRBV1 is a pseudogene segment. The CDR3 spans 13 amino acids, including both terminal residues. CDR3 sequence reads: CTSSQRFHREPRL.

V is TRBV9 and J is TRBJ2-5; the D call may be TRBD1 or TRBD2 (5 bases each). V lost 1 base and J 5 bases, leaving 12 bases between the germline ends. The CDR3 has 14 amino acids. CDR1 is SGDLS, CDR2 YYNGEE, per germline. CDR3 protein: CASSVQGGWETQYF. CDR3 nucleotide sequence: TGTGCCAGCAGCGTACAGGGCGGGTGGGAGACCCAGTACTTC.

The chain is built from TRBV2 and TRBJ1-2; D perhaps matches TRBD1 (6 bases). Germline CDR1 is SNHLY and CDR2 is FYNNEI. The CDR3 spans 14 residues. The V end lost 3 bases, the J end lost 4 bases, and 12 bases lay between the germline ends. Here the CDR3 reads CASSEQGLGYGYTF. DNA for the CDR3: TGTGCCAGCAGTGAGCAGGGGCTGGGCTATGGCTACACCTTC. The full variable domain, with the rest looked up from reference TRBV2 and TRBJ1-2, is EPEVTQTPSHQVTQMGQEVILRCVPISNHLYFYWYRQILGQKVEFLVSFYNNEISEKSEIFDDQFSVERPDGSNFTLKIRSTKLEDSAMYFCASSEQGLGYGYTFGSGTRLTVV.

This clone showed up just once. The chain employs TRBV7-8 and TRBJ2-5; TRBD1 aligns across 8 bases. The CDR3 totals 14 residues. Germline-derived CDR1 and CDR2 are SGHVS and FQNEAQ. Trimming cost V 6 bases and J 5 bases; bases outside gene matches: 8. CDR3 loop: CASRAGGVRETQYF. CDR3 bases: TGTGCCAGCAGGGCAGGGGGCGTGAGGGAGACCCAGTACTTC.

This clone has only one observation. The rearrangement links TRBV15 to TRBJ1-1; 9 nucleotides align to TRBD1. Germline values: CDR1 LNHNV, CDR2 YYDKDF (reference sequence). The CDR3 contains 15 residues. Unmatched junction bases numbered 16, after V lost 10 bases and J lost 7 bases. The DNA for the CDR3 is TGTGCCAGTAGGGGACAGGGTGCCCCGGGAGATGAAGCTTTCTTT. It is translated as CASRGQGAPGDEAFF. The whole variable domain, remainder taken from reference TRBV15 and TRBJ1-1, is DAMVIQNPRYQVTQFGKPVTLSCSQTLNHNVMYWYQQKSSQAPKLLFHYYDKDFNNEADTPDNFQSRRPNTSFCFLDIRSPGLGDTAMYLCASRGQGAPGDEAFFGQGTRLTVV.

This clone has a single count. V usage is TRBV25-1 and J usage is TRBJ2-3; 8 positions agree with TRBD2. The V gene's germline CDR1 is MGHDK and CDR2 SYGVNS. The ends lost 1 base at V and 2 bases at J; junction bases unmatched: 5. CDR3 length: 16 residues. The CDR3, as DNA: TGTGCCAGCAGTGAATTGGTAGCGGGAATCACAGATACGCAGTATTTT. Its protein is CASSELVAGITDTQYF. Supplemented by reference TRBV25-1 and TRBJ2-3, the full variable domain reads EADIYQTPRYLVIGTGKKITLECSQTMGHDKMYWYQQDPGMELHLIHYSYGVNSTEKGDLSSESTVSRIRTEHFPLTLESARPSHTSQYLCASSELVAGITDTQYFGPGTRLTVL.

Worth noting for this clone: Other DNA variants within this sample encode the same CDR3. DNA of the CDR3: TGTGCCAGCAGCGTAGGCGGGAATTCCTACAATGAGCAGTTCTTC. It yields the protein CASSVGGNSYNEQFF. The chain uses TRBV9 and TRBJ2-1; tentative D call: TRBD2 (6 bases). Germline lookup yields CDR1 SGDLS and CDR2 YYNGEE. The CDR3 sequence is 15 residues long. The V and J ends lost 0 bases and 1 base respectively, with 8 bases between them.

A remark on this clone: Other DNA sequences from this sample encode an identical CDR3 as well. The rearrangement joins TRBV5-1 to TRBJ1-4; D unclear. The CDR3 runs 14 residues. The germline CDR1 and CDR2 sequences are SGHRS and YFSETQ. The V gene lost 0 bases and the J gene lost 3 bases, with 6 bases spanning the gap. The CDR3 DNA reads TGCGCCAGCAGCTTGGCGGCTGCTAATGAAAAACTGTTTTTT. This encodes CASSLAAANEKLFF.

The genes are TRBV7-2 and TRBJ1-2; D possibly corresponds to TRBD1 (6 bases). This CDR3 contains 17 residues. The germline V gene has CDR1 SGHTA and CDR2 FQGNSA. Trimming pared 1 base from V and 2 bases from J, leaving 17 bases between. CDR3 residues: CASSLGVGAGRNYGYTF. The CDR3 DNA reads as TGTGCCAGCAGCTTAGGGGTGGGGGCAGGGCGAAACTATGGCTACACCTTC. Looking up the rest from reference TRBV7-2 and TRBJ1-2 gives the full variable domain: GAGVSQSPSNKVTEKGKDVELRCDPISGHTALYWYRQSLGQGLEFLIYFQGNSAPDKSGLPSDRFSAERTGGSVSTLTIQRTQQEDSAVYLCASSLGVGAGRNYGYTFGSGTRLTVV.

The chain combines TRBV7-3 with TRBJ1-1; D may be TRBD1 (6 bases). Per the germline V gene, CDR1 is SGHTA and CDR2 is FQGTGA. The CDR3 covers 14 residues. Trimming stripped 1 base from V and 5 bases from J, with 11 bases between. Here the CDR3 reads CASSLMGGATEAFF. The DNA of the CDR3 is TGTGCCAGCAGCTTAATGGGGGGCGCGACTGAAGCTTTCTTT.

The CDR3 protein is CASSSNSGQVNTEAFF. CDR3 nucleotides: TGTGCCAGCAGCTCAAACTCCGGACAGGTGAACACTGAAGCTTTCTTT. This chain links TRBV5-5 with TRBJ1-1; 7 positions agree with TRBD1. The CDR3 covers 16 residues. With V trimmed by 3 bases and J by 0 bases, 8 bases remained unmatched. Germline values: CDR1 SGHKS, CDR2 YYEKEE (reference sequence).

This chain connects TRBV19 to TRBJ1-2; tentatively, D is TRBD1 (6 bases). V dropped 6 bases and J dropped 5 bases, with 13 bases sitting between them. Germline-derived CDR1 and CDR2 are LNHDA and SQIVND (reference sequence). This CDR3 is 13 amino acids long. Written as DNA, the CDR3 is TGTGCCAGTAGCCAGGACAGAGTGTATGGCTACACCTTC. Translation gives CASSQDRVYGYTF.

The CDR3 reads CASSFGLRETQYF. In DNA, the CDR3 is TGTGCCAGCAGCTTTGGCCTTCGGGAGACCCAGTACTTC. The rearrangement links TRBV11-3 to TRBJ2-5; no clear D. Germline-derived CDR1 and CDR2 are SGHNT and YENEEA. The length of the CDR3 is 13 residues. Trimming took 3 bases from V and 5 from J, leaving 10 bases between them.

Note on this clone: The limits of the CDR3 on the DNA are not certain, so only TCRdb's listed CDR3 is given. This chain joins TRBV28 and TRBJ2-4; the table names TRBD2, a call not compared with the DNA. The CDR3 is 16 residues long, counting both termini. The germline V gene encodes CDR1 MDHEN and CDR2 SYDVKM. This chain's CDR3 is CASSTSGLLAKNIQYF.

This chain connects TRBV19 to TRBJ1-4, with D possibly matching TRBD1 (5 bases). Looked up from germline, CDR1 is LNHDA and CDR2 is SQIVND (reference sequence). V lost 6 bases and J lost 8, with 16 bases in between. The CDR3 is 14 amino acids. CDR3 protein: CASSHVGVQEKLFF. In DNA form, the CDR3 reads TGTGCCAGTAGCCACGTGGGGGTTCAGGAAAAACTGTTTTTT. Based on the CDR3 plus reference TRBV19 and TRBJ1-4, the full variable domain is DGGITQSPKYLFRKEGQNVTLSCEQNLNHDAMYWYRQDPGQGLRLIYYSQIVNDFQKGDIAEGYSVSREKKESFPLTVTSAQKNPTAFYLCASSHVGVQEKLFFGSGTQLSVL.

V gene TRBV12-5 combines with J gene TRBJ2-1; 7 bases match TRBD2. The CDR3 loop spans 18 amino acids. Looked up from germline, CDR1 is LGHNT and CDR2 is FRNRAP. V was clipped by 2 bases and J by 0 bases; unmatched bases: 10. The chain's CDR3 is CASGLTPGAGSSYNEQFF. The CDR3 DNA reads TGTGCTAGTGGTTTGACCCCGGGAGCGGGAAGCTCCTACAATGAGCAGTTCTTC.

This sequence joins TRBV5-1 and TRBJ2-2, with no clear D. This CDR3 contains 12 residues. Per the germline V gene, CDR1 is SGHRS and CDR2 is YFSETQ. Trimming shortened V by 7 bases and J by 0 bases, and 4 bases separated the two germline ends. CDR3 in DNA: TGCGCCAGCCACACGAACACCGGGGAGCTGTTTTTT. Its translation is CASHTNTGELFF.

The chain combines TRBV11-2 with TRBJ2-4, with a possible D match to TRBD2 (5 bases). This CDR3 is 16 amino acids long. Germline CDR1 and CDR2: SGHAT and FQNNGV. The V and J ends lost 4 bases and 4 bases respectively, with 17 bases between them. The CDR3 region has the DNA TGTGCCAGCAGCTCAACCTGGGAGCGTAGAAAAAACATTCAGTACTTC. Its translation is CASSSTWERRKNIQYF.